The T cell receptor beta chain under discussion was sequenced for a study of monozygotic twins with inflammatory bowel disease. CDR1 is KGHSH, CDR2 LQKENI, per germline. There are 16 residues in the CDR3. Reanalyzing the 5' RACE reads, TCRdb keeps one entry per CDR3 protein, without DNA. Reported are over 350,000 distinct CDR3 sequences; the ten largest clones contain just over 2.5%. Sequencing used blood. The V gene is TRBV18, the J gene TRBJ2-1; TCRdb calls TRBD2, which cannot be checked without DNA. This TCR was recovered from a human donor with ulcerative colitis or Crohn's disease, or a healthy co-twin of an affected twin (not recorded which). The CDR3 sequence is CASSRGTSRSYNEQFF.